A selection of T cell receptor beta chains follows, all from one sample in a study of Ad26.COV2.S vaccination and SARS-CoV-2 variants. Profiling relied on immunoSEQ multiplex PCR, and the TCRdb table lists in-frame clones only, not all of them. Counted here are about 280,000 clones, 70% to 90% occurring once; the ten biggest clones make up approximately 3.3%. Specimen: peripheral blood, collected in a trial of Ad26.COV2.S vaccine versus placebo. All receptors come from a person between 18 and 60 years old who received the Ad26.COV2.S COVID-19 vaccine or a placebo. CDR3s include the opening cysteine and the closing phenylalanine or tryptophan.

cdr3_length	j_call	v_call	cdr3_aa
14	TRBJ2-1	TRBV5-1	CASSGGLADNEQFF
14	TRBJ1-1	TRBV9	CASSAGGRRTEAFF
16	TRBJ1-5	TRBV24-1	CATSDLPTGGNQPQHF
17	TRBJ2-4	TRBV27	CASSRDGGQVPGNIQYF
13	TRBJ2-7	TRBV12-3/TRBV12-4	CASRGEGSYEQYF
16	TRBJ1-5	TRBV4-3	CASSQEPGRNSQPQHF
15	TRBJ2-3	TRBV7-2	CASSHDRGATDTQYF
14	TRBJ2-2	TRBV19	CASRRGGNTGELFF
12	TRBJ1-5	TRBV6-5	CGTGQGVQPQHF
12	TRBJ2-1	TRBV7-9	CASSLLGGTAFF
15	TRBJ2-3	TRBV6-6	CASRRRLAETDTQYF
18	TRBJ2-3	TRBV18	CASSQEIGGGAGTDTQYF